A selection of T cell receptor beta chains follows, all from one sample in a study of blood T cell repertoires in COVID-19. The protocol was immunoSEQ multiplex PCR, while the TCRdb copy is restricted to in-frame clones and leaves out a portion. The table includes about 430,000 clones, around nine tenths detected once. Sequencing was done on a sample of PBMCs or T cells enriched from blood (not recorded which). The receptors derive from a woman aged 18-30 years who had been exposed to COVID-19. CDR3s include the opening cysteine and the closing phenylalanine or tryptophan. The D gene is left open where the match is weak. Only part of the rows carry a size: once, few, many, or a class if the clone is expanded.

V,D,size,J,CDR3,DNA
TRBV30,.,.,TRBJ2-1,CAWTRGQGRPIGEQFF,TGTGCCTGGACCCGAGGTCAGGGTCGTCCTATCGGTGAGCAGTTCTTC
TRBV5-4,TRBD2,.,TRBJ2-1,CASSHGLDTSLPTGEQFF,TGTGCCAGCAGCCATGGACTAGATACATCTTTACCCACCGGTGAGCAGTTCTTC
TRBV28,TRBD1,.,TRBJ1-2,CASSSLRRGPNYGYTF,TGTGCCAGCAGTTCCCTTAGGAGGGGGCCGAACTATGGCTACACCTTC
TRBV25-1,.,.,TRBJ1-4,CASSEPRGLTNEKLFF,TGTGCCAGCAGTGAACCCCGGGGGTTAACTAATGAAAAACTGTTTTTT
TRBV5-8,.,few,TRBJ1-3,CASSPEPTVSGNTIYF,TGTGCCAGCAGCCCCGAACCGACAGTCTCTGGAAACACCATATATTTT
TRBV30,TRBD1,.,TRBJ1-3,CAWSVRVTGGSGNTIYF,TGTGCCTGGAGTGTAAGGGTTACAGGGGGCAGTGGAAACACCATATATTTT
TRBV28,TRBD1,.,TRBJ1-5,CASSRPRTGGNQPQHF,TGTGCCAGCAGCCGCCCACGGACAGGGGGAAATCAGCCCCAGCATTTT
TRBV4-3,.,once,TRBJ2-7,CASSQGRGTIYEQYF,TGCGCCAGCAGCCAAGGTAGGGGGACGATCTACGAGCAGTACTTC
TRBV14,TRBD2,once,TRBJ2-1,CASSQELAGGPSSVNEQFF,TGTGCCAGCAGCCAAGAACTAGCGGGAGGGCCATCGTCGGTGAATGAGCAGTTCTTC
TRBV4-2,.,.,TRBJ2-1,CASSQLTQNEQFF,TGTGCCAGCAGCCAGCTGACTCAGAATGAGCAGTTCTTC
TRBV2,TRBD2,.,TRBJ2-2,CASQIPAGGFDGELFF,TGTGCCAGCCAGATTCCAGCGGGAGGTTTCGACGGGGAGCTGTTTTTT
TRBV28,.,.,TRBJ1-4,CASSPGSGNEKLFF,TGTGCCAGCAGTCCGGGGTCGGGCAATGAAAAACTGTTTTTT
TRBV18,TRBD1,.,TRBJ1-2,CASSPDRGGYTF,TGTGCCAGCTCACCGGACAGGGGGGGCTACACCTTC
TRBV27,.,.,TRBJ1-6,CASSPGHLYNSPLHF,TGTGCCAGCAGTCCGGGACACCTCTATAATTCACCCCTCCACTTT
TRBV3-1/TRBV3-2,TRBD1,.,TRBJ1-2,CASSPTGTGYGYTF,TGTGCCAGCAGCCCAACGGGGACAGGGTATGGCTACACCTTC
TRBV19,TRBD2,few,TRBJ2-7,CASSPTPLAGGTYEQYF,TGTGCCAGTAGCCCAACCCCGCTAGCGGGGGGTACCTACGAGCAGTACTTC
TRBV5-6,TRBD1,few,TRBJ1-1,CASSSTGGAGTEAFF,TGTGCCAGCAGCTCTACAGGGGGCGCGGGCACTGAAGCTTTCTTT
TRBV3-1/TRBV3-2,TRBD1,.,TRBJ1-2,CASSQDVAGGYGYTF,TGTGCCAGCAGCCAAGATGTGGCAGGGGGCTATGGCTACACCTTC
TRBV29-1,.,.,TRBJ2-7,CSVEDLGQDNSYEQYF,TGCAGCGTTGAAGATCTCGGGCAGGACAATTCCTACGAGCAGTACTTC
TRBV7-2,TRBD2,once,TRBJ2-3,CASSYRLAGSTDTQYF,TGTGCCAGCAGTTACCGACTAGCGGGATCCACAGATACGCAGTATTTT
TRBV10-3,.,.,TRBJ1-1,CAISGGVGNTEAFF,TGTGCCATCAGTGGAGGCGTCGGGAACACTGAAGCTTTCTTT
TRBV7-9,TRBD1,.,TRBJ1-2,CASSLGDRPNYGYTF,TGTGCCAGCAGCTTAGGGGACAGGCCTAACTATGGCTACACCTTC
TRBV15,.,.,TRBJ2-1,CATSGGTSGSYNEQFF,TGTGCCACCAGCGGGGGGACTTCCGGCTCCTACAATGAGCAGTTCTTC
TRBV4-2,TRBD1,.,TRBJ1-6,CASSQGGTENSPLHF,TGTGCCAGCAGCCAAGGTGGGACAGAAAATTCACCCCTCCACTTT
TRBV19,.,.,TRBJ2-1,CASSMGHLYNEQFF,TGTGCCAGTAGTATGGGACACCTCTACAATGAGCAGTTCTTC
TRBV18,TRBD1,.,TRBJ1-1,CASSPRQGPMNTEAFF,TGTGCCAGCTCACCTCGACAGGGCCCGATGAACACTGAAGCTTTCTTT
TRBV6-5,.,.,TRBJ1-6,CASSPLPTGNSPLHF,TGTGCCAGCAGCCCCCTGCCGACGGGTAATTCACCCCTCCACTTT
TRBV9,TRBD1,.,TRBJ2-2,CASRGQGSTGELFF,TGTGCCAGCAGGGGACAGGGGTCCACCGGGGAGCTGTTTTTT
TRBV10-2,.,.,TRBJ1-1,CASRVGQGNTEAFF,TGCGCCAGCAGGGTCGGTCAGGGGAACACTGAAGCTTTCTTT
TRBV6-6,.,.,TRBJ2-2,CASSYQQASTGELFF,TGTGCCAGCAGTTACCAACAGGCGTCCACCGGGGAGCTGTTTTTT
TRBV5-1,TRBD1,.,TRBJ2-7,CASRERGQFYEQYF,TGCGCCAGCAGGGAACGGGGACAGTTCTACGAGCAGTACTTC
TRBV6-5,TRBD2,once,TRBJ2-1,CASRSSGSSYNEQFF,TGTGCCAGCAGATCTAGCGGGAGCTCCTACAATGAGCAGTTCTTC
TRBV7-8,.,.,TRBJ2-7,CASSLQGRYEQYF,TGTGCCAGCAGCTTACAGGGTCGGTACGAGCAGTACTTC
TRBV6-5,.,.,TRBJ1-2,CASSSTRQQNSYGYTF,TGTGCCAGCAGTTCAACCAGACAACAGAATTCCTATGGCTACACCTTC
TRBV4-3,TRBD2,.,TRBJ2-1,CASSHRLAGTSYNEQFF,TGCGCCAGCAGTCACAGACTAGCGGGGACCTCCTACAATGAGCAGTTCTTC
TRBV29-1,.,.,TRBJ1-3,CSVEDGGLASGNTIYF,TGCAGCGTTGAAGATGGGGGACTGGCTTCTGGAAACACCATATATTTT
TRBV2,TRBD1,few,TRBJ1-1,CASSTGGFAEAFF,TGTGCCAGCAGTACAGGGGGTTTCGCTGAAGCTTTCTTT
TRBV4-1,TRBD1,.,TRBJ1-2,CASSHHPTGEDYGYTF,TGCGCCAGCAGCCACCACCCGACAGGGGAGGACTATGGCTACACCTTC
TRBV28,.,.,TRBJ1-6,CASSLEGLNSPLHF,TGTGCCAGCAGTTTAGAGGGACTGAATTCACCCCTCCACTTT
TRBV27,TRBD1,.,TRBJ1-2,CASSSGQSPYGYTF,TGTGCCAGCAGTTCGGGACAGTCCCCATATGGCTACACCTTC
TRBV14,.,.,TRBJ2-7,CASSPRVAQGSHFPYEQYF,TGTGCCAGCAGTCCGAGGGTGGCACAGGGATCGCATTTCCCCTACGAGCAGTACTTC
TRBV27,TRBD1,.,TRBJ1-6,CASSRQGGNSPLHF,TGTGCCAGCAGCCGACAGGGAGGTAATTCACCCCTCCACTTT
TRBV30,TRBD2,.,TRBJ2-2,CAWSGLAGTGELFF,TGTGCCTGGAGTGGACTAGCCGGCACCGGGGAGCTGTTTTTT
TRBV4-1,TRBD2,.,TRBJ2-7,CASSHAGAYEQYF,TGCGCCAGCAGCCACGCGGGAGCCTACGAGCAGTACTTC
TRBV5-8,TRBD1,.,TRBJ2-3,CASSLGYRGPTTDTQYF,TGTGCCAGCAGCTTGGGTTACAGGGGTCCTACGACAGATACGCAGTATTTT
TRBV6-2/TRBV6-3,TRBD1,.,TRBJ2-7,CASSIGGPYEQYF,TGTGCCAGCAGCATAGGGGGCCCCTACGAGCAGTACTTC
TRBV28,.,.,TRBJ1-2,CACRTVTYGYTF,TGTGCCTGCAGGACAGTAACTTATGGCTACACCTTC
TRBV23-1,.,few,TRBJ1-1,CASSPEIRPRTEAFF,TGCGCCAGCAGTCCTGAGATACGCCCAAGAACTGAAGCTTTCTTT
TRBV3-1/TRBV3-2,TRBD2,few,TRBJ2-7,CASSQGLSGGTKQYF,TGTGCCAGCAGCCAAGGCTTGTCGGGAGGAACGAAGCAGTACTTC
TRBV5-1,.,once,TRBJ2-2,CASNPWVGDTGELFF,TGCGCCAGCAATCCCTGGGTCGGGGACACCGGGGAGCTGTTTTTT
TRBV6-5,TRBD2,.,TRBJ2-7,CASSLTSSSYEQYF,TGTGCCAGCAGTTTGACTAGCAGCTCCTACGAGCAGTACTTC
TRBV3-1/TRBV3-2,TRBD2,.,TRBJ2-1,CASSPRGGSGNEQFF,TGTGCCAGCAGCCCCCGGGGCGGGAGTGGTAATGAGCAGTTCTTC
TRBV6-5,TRBD2,few,TRBJ2-1,CASSSGTRQFF,TGTGCCAGCAGTTCCGGGACTAGGCAGTTCTTC